The entry that follows covers one T cell receptor beta chain sequence. The sample is drawn from a study of shared clonotypes between healthy human individuals. Germline V gene data show CDR1 as WNHNN and CDR2 as SYGVQD (reference sequence). This CDR3 is built from 16 residues. Trimming took 6 bases from V and 5 from J; bases not matched to a gene: 11. The assay was carried out at the deep level. Replicate sorted-subset PCRs were loaded with roughly 190 ng DNA, about 30,000 T cell genomes. Profiled with immunoSEQ multiplex PCR; TCRdb holds only in-frame clones, not every one. The sample shows around 990,000 clones, 60% to 80% of them seen only once.

This receptor was obtained from a man aged 18 to 30 in good health. Some clones in this sample may be carry-over from other donors' samples. The rearrangement uses TRBV10-1 and TRBJ2-7; 12 bases fit TRBD1. Material: memory CD4+ T cells from PBMCs. As for subset: CD45RA-negative fraction. CDR3 bases: TGCGCCAGCAGGGAATACGGGACAGGGGGCCCCAACGAGCAGTACTTC. Encoded protein: CASREYGTGGPNEQYF.